These 26 T cell receptor beta chains were sequenced from one sample in a study of CD8 T cell repertoires and HIV-1 epitope variants. Libraries were prepared by immunoSEQ multiplex PCR; TCRdb keeps only in-frame clonotypes and omits some of them. The sample lists approximately 90,000 clones; around 75% were seen once. What was sequenced was uncultured baseline CD8+ T cells from peripheral blood mononuclear cells (PBMCs). These receptors were taken from a male donor with HIV.

This clone was seen repeatedly, ten times or more. The CDR3: CACRSGGVQPQHF. The CDR3 DNA is TGTGCCTGCCGTTCGGGGGGCGTACAGCCCCAGCATTTT. The chain joins TRBV6-5 to TRBJ1-5; maybe TRBD1 (6 bases). The V gene's germline CDR1 is MNHEY and CDR2 SVGAGI. The V and J ends lost 11 bases and 7 bases respectively, with 18 bases between them. The CDR3 has 13 residues.

In this sample, this clone turned up a few times. V usage is TRBV7-6 and J usage is TRBJ2-3; TRBD2 aligns across 8 bases. V trimming: 3 bases; J trimming: 0 bases; junction bases outside the gene matches: 5. CDR3 length equals 16 residues. CDR1 and CDR2 (germline): SGHVS, FNYEAQ. CDR3 DNA sequence: TGTGCCAGCAGCTTCAGAGCGGGAGTTAGCACAGATACGCAGTATTTT. Encoded protein: CASSFRAGVSTDTQYF.

This sequence joins TRBV30 and TRBJ2-6; 7 bases fit TRBD1. The germline gives CDR1 GTSNPN, CDR2 SVGIG (reference sequence). The CDR3 covers 13 residues. With 8 bases clipped from V and 2 bases from J, the junction kept 3 bases outside the gene matches. In nucleotides, the CDR3 is TGTGCCAAGACAGGGACTGGGGCCAACGTCCTGACTTTC. Its translation: CAKTGTGANVLTF.

This clone was found a few times. The genes are TRBV4-2 and TRBJ2-7; D is uncertain. Trimming took off 0 bases at V and 5 bases at J, with 11 bases between the two ends. The CDR3 length is 14 residues. Germline lookup yields CDR1 LGHNA and CDR2 YNFKEQ. DNA for the CDR3: TGTGCCAGCAGCCAAGATAGGGTGCTGAACGAGCAGTACTTC. Its protein product is CASSQDRVLNEQYF.

The V call is TRBV30, the J call TRBJ2-5; D may be TRBD1 or TRBD2 (6 bases each). This CDR3 is 14 amino acids long. Per the germline V gene, CDR1 is GTSNPN and CDR2 is SVGIG (reference sequence). The ends were cut back, 0 bases at V and 2 bases at J, with 10 bases in the middle. CDR3 residues: CAWSVGGGQETQYF. The CDR3 DNA follows: TGTGCCTGGAGTGTAGGAGGGGGGCAAGAGACCCAGTACTTC.

This clone was detected once. The rearrangement joins TRBV28 to TRBJ1-5; perhaps TRBD1 as D (5 bases). The CDR3 is 14 residues long. Per the germline V gene, CDR1 is MDHEN and CDR2 is SYDVKM. V was shortened by 6 bases and J by 9 bases, with 18 bases between the two germline ends. CDR3 nucleotides: TGTGCCAGCAGCCTTGAACAGGACCGAGGGCCCCAGCATTTT. Residues: CASSLEQDRGPQHF.

The chain's CDR3 is CATQGEGSRYGYTF. As DNA, the CDR3 is TGTGCCACCCAGGGGGAGGGCTCGAGGTATGGCTACACCTTC. This chain connects TRBV6-1 to TRBJ1-2; 7 nucleotides align to TRBD1. The germline CDR1 and CDR2 sequences are MNHNS and SASEGT. The CDR3 runs to 14 residues. V shed 10 bases and J 5 bases; nucleotides not matched to a gene: 13.

This clone was seen a few times. This rearrangement joins TRBV18 to TRBJ1-4; D is undetermined. CDR1 and CDR2 (germline): KGHSH, LQKENI. With 2 bases removed from V and 3 bases from J, the gap between germline ends came to 16 bases. This CDR3 has 17 residues. For the CDR3, the DNA is TGTGCCAGCTCACCAAACCACCAACAGAACTCTAATGAAAAACTGTTTTTT. It specifies CASSPNHQQNSNEKLFF.

The table lists this clone with a few counts. The chain links TRBV4-1 to TRBJ2-5; 8 bases fit TRBD1. CDR1 and CDR2 (germline): MGHRA, YSYEKL. V lost 2 bases and J lost 4; bases outside the gene matches: 9. This CDR3 comprises 16 residues. In DNA form, the CDR3 reads TGCGCCAGCAGCCAACAGGGGGCGACTCTGGGAGAGACCCAGTACTTC. Protein: CASSQQGATLGETQYF.

The gene calls are TRBV28 and TRBJ2-1; 8 bases are shared with TRBD1. The CDR3 contains 17 residues. Germline V CDR1 and CDR2: MDHEN, SYDVKM. The J segment lost 1 base and the V segment lost 7 bases, leaving 12 bases of the junction unmatched. The CDR3 protein is CASTPLLTGASYNEQFF. CDR3 coding DNA: TGTGCCAGCACCCCCCTCTTGACAGGGGCTTCCTACAATGAGCAGTTCTTC.

This clone was found a few times. Additional DNA sequences in this sample encode the identical CDR3. This chain connects TRBV15 to TRBJ2-6; D may be TRBD1 (6 bases). The CDR3 runs 19 residues. Germline-derived CDR1 and CDR2 are LNHNV and YYDKDF (reference sequence). Trimming shortened V by 4 bases and J by 0 bases, and 19 bases separated the two germline ends. CDR3 region: CATSTLGLGAGSGANVLTF. CDR3 nucleotide sequence: TGTGCCACCAGCACCCTTGGGTTGGGGGCAGGCTCTGGGGCCAACGTCCTGACTTTC.

The chain uses TRBV15 and TRBJ2-5; 8 bases match TRBD2. The CDR3 has 16 amino acids. V shed 5 bases, J shed 5 bases, and the junction held 13 bases outside the gene matches. In germline, CDR1 is LNHNV, CDR2 YYDKDF (reference sequence). For the CDR3, the DNA is TGTGCCACCAGCGGCCTGGGGGCGGGGGGTTTCGAGACCCAGTACTTC. Its protein is CATSGLGAGGFETQYF.

The chain uses TRBV6-1 and TRBJ2-1; TRBD2 matches at 7 bases. The V and J ends lost 4 bases and 4 bases, in that order; junction bases with no gene match: 4. The CDR3 is made up of 14 amino acids. Looked up from germline, CDR1 is MNHNS and CDR2 is SASEGT. DNA for the CDR3: TGTGCCAGCAGTGCCAATAGCGGGTACAATGAGCAGTTCTTC. Translated, it gives CASSANSGYNEQFF.

The V call is TRBV19, the J call TRBJ1-5; tentatively, D is TRBD1 (5 bases). The V gene's germline CDR1 is LNHDA and CDR2 SQIVND (reference sequence). The CDR3 totals 14 residues. V dropped 9 bases and J dropped 5 bases, with 17 bases sitting between them. The CDR3, as DNA: TGTGCCAGCACACTCGGGGGTATCTATCAGCCCCAGCATTTT. Its protein is CASTLGGIYQPQHF.

This clone was picked up one time. The V and J genes are TRBV25-1 and TRBJ1-2, with 7 bases that match TRBD1. Trimming removed 3 bases from V and 2 bases from J; junction bases left unmatched: 6. The CDR3 has 15 amino acids. Germline values: CDR1 MGHDK, CDR2 SYGVNS. CDR3 region: CASSDLRTGNYGYTF. The DNA of the CDR3 is TGTGCCAGCAGTGACCTCCGGACAGGAAACTATGGCTACACCTTC.

The chain employs TRBV15 and TRBJ2-3; D perhaps matches TRBD2 (5 bases). CDR3 length: 16 residues. Germline V gene lookup returns CDR1 LNHNV and CDR2 YYDKDF (reference sequence). The V and J ends lost 0 bases and 5 bases respectively, with 15 bases between them. The CDR3 sequence is CATSRDHKKREDTQYF. The CDR3 DNA sequence: TGTGCCACCAGCAGAGATCATAAGAAGAGGGAAGATACGCAGTATTTT.

This chain links TRBV7-2 with TRBJ1-2; TRBD1 matches at 7 bases. Trimming took 2 bases from V and 1 from J; bases not matched to a gene: 10. The CDR3 runs to 17 residues. Germline loops: CDR1 SGHTA, CDR2 FQGNSA. The DNA for the CDR3 is TGTGCCAGCAGCTTACGGGATGAAGGGGGCATTAACTATGGCTACACCTTC. It codes for CASSLRDEGGINYGYTF.

This rearrangement joins TRBV21-1 to TRBJ1-2. TRBV21-1 is tagged as a pseudogene. CDR3 size: 12 residues. The CDR3 nucleotides read TGTGCCAGCAGCCGGACTAACTATGGCTACACCTTC. This encodes CASSRTNYGYTF.

The rearrangement joins TRBV6-1 to TRBJ1-2, with a possible D match to TRBD1 (5 bases). Per the germline V gene, CDR1 is MNHNS and CDR2 is SASEGT. V was cut by 4 bases and J by 8 bases, with 14 bases left in between. The CDR3 extends over 13 amino acids. Written as DNA, the CDR3 is TGTGCCAGCAGTGGGGGGATTGGTAACGGCTACACCTTC. As protein: CASSGGIGNGYTF.

V is TRBV30 and J is TRBJ2-3; D is unresolved. Trimming removed 2 bases from V and 4 bases from J, with 4 bases in between. The germline gives CDR1 GTSNPN, CDR2 SVGIG (reference sequence). CDR3 length: 11 residues. In DNA, the CDR3 is TGTGCCTGGAGTTTGGCAGATACGCAGTATTTT. It encodes CAWSLADTQYF.

The chain recombines TRBV10-3 with TRBJ2-7; no clear D. Germline V lookup: CDR1 ENHRY, CDR2 SYGVKD. V was clipped by 0 bases and J by 0 bases, with 15 bases between them. The CDR3 consists of 17 residues. The CDR3 region has the DNA TGTGCCATCAGTGAGTCGAAGGTTTTACAGAGCTCCTACGAGCAGTACTTC. Translation: CAISESKVLQSSYEQYF.

The gene calls are TRBV5-1 and TRBJ2-7; no reliable D call. V dropped 2 bases and J dropped 5 bases, with 11 bases sitting between them. CDR3 length: 13 residues. Germline CDR1 and CDR2: SGHRS and YFSETQ. The CDR3 coding sequence is TGCGCCAGCAGCTTCTTTGGGTCCGACGAGCAGTACTTC. It codes for CASSFFGSDEQYF.

This chain links TRBV6-6 with TRBJ2-5; no firm D call. The J call may not be correct, given that the DNA end is closer to TRBJ2-7. From germline, CDR1 is MNHNY and CDR2 SVGAGI (reference sequence). The CDR3 is 14 residues long. CDR3 sequence (DNA): TGTGCCAGCAGTTCAGATGTCTCGGCCTACGAGCAGTACTTC. Protein product: CASSSDVSAYEQYF.

V gene TRBV4-2 combines with J gene TRBJ2-5; no clear D gene. Germline-derived CDR1 and CDR2 are LGHNA and YNFKEQ. V was shortened by 1 base and J by 4 bases, with 10 bases between the two germline ends. The CDR3 contains 14 residues. Here the CDR3 DNA reads TGTGCCAGCAGCCAAGGTAGTAGAACAGAGACCCAGTACTTC. The encoded protein is CASSQGSRTETQYF.

The gene calls are TRBV7-9 and TRBJ2-5; D remains ambiguous. V dropped 3 bases and J dropped 5 bases, with 10 bases sitting between them. The CDR3 is 13 amino acids. CDR1 SEHNR and CDR2 FQNEAQ come from the germline V gene (reference sequence). The CDR3 bases are TGTGCCAGCAGCTTGTCTTCCGGGGAGACCCAGTACTTC. Protein product: CASSLSSGETQYF.

This clone has just one count. The chain couples TRBV7-2 to TRBJ2-5; 8 nucleotides agree with TRBD1. V trimming: 1 base; J trimming: 4 bases; junction bases outside the gene matches: 2. This CDR3 is 14 amino acids long. CDR1 is SGHTA, CDR2 FQGNSA, per germline. The CDR3 DNA is TGTGCCAGCAGCTTAGTGGACAGGGCAGAGACCCAGTACTTC. Translation: CASSLVDRAETQYF.